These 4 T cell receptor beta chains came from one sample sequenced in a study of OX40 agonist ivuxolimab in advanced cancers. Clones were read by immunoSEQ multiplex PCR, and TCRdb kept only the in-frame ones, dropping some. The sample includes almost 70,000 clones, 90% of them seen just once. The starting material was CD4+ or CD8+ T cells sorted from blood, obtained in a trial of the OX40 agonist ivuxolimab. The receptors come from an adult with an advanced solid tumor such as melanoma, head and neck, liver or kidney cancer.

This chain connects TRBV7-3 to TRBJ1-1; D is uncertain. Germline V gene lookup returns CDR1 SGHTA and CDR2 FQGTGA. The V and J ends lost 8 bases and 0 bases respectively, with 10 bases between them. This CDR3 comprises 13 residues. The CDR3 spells CASLERMNTEAFF. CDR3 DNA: TGTGCCAGCCTCGAGAGGATGAACACTGAAGCTTTCTTT.

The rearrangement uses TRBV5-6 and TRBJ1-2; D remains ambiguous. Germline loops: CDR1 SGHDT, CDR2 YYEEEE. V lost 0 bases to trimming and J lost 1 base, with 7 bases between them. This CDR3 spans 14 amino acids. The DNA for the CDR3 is TGTGCCAGCAGCTTGGTACAGAGTAACTATGGCTACACCTTC. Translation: CASSLVQSNYGYTF.

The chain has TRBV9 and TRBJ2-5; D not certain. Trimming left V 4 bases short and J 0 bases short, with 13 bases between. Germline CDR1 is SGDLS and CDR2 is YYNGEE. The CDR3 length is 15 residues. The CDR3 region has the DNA TGTGCCAGCAGCCTAAGTGGCCGAAACCAAGAGACCCAGTACTTC. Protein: CASSLSGRNQETQYF.

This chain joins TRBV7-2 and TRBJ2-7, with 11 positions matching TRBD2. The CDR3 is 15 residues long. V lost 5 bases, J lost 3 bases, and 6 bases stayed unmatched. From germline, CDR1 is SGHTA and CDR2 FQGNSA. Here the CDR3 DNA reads TGTGCCAGCAGCCGGGGACTAGCGGACCTCTACGAGCAGTACTTC. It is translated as CASSRGLADLYEQYF.